These 10 T cell receptor beta chains came from one sample sequenced in a study of cytotoxic CD8 clonotypes in ibrutinib-treated CLL. The method was immunoSEQ multiplex PCR; TCRdb's version includes in-frame clones alone and lacks a portion of them. The repertoire consists of 160,000 or so clones, with approximately 80% occurring once and the leading ten covering around 2%. Here the sequenced sample was PBMCs, taken after 12 months of ibrutinib treatment. The receptors derive from a human donor with chronic lymphocytic leukemia.

This clone has only one observation. This chain uses TRBV6-6 with TRBJ2-7, with 9 bases identical to TRBD2. Germline assignment: CDR1 MNHNY and CDR2 SVGAGI (reference sequence). The V gene end was trimmed by 0 bases and the J gene end by 4 bases; junction bases not matched to a gene: 1. The CDR3 is made up of 14 amino acids. The CDR3 here is CASSYSSGSYEQYF. The CDR3 region has the DNA TGTGCCAGCAGTTACTCTAGCGGGAGTTACGAGCAGTACTTC.

The rearrangement joins TRBV7-9 to TRBJ2-7; possibly TRBD1 for D (5 bases). Looked up from germline, CDR1 is SEHNR and CDR2 is FQNEAQ (reference sequence). The V end was cut by 8 bases, the J end by 2 bases, with 7 bases between. This CDR3 spans 11 amino acids. As DNA, the CDR3 is TGTGCCAGCGGCAGGGCCTACGAGCAGTACTTC. Translating gives CASGRAYEQYF.

CDR3 nucleotide sequence: TGTGCCAGCAGTGTCGGGACGGGGGATCGGCCCCAGCATTTT. The encoded protein is CASSVGTGDRPQHF. The rearrangement joins TRBV2 to TRBJ1-5, with D possibly TRBD1 on 5 matching bases. The CDR3 has 14 amino acids. Trimming left V 4 bases short and J 9 bases short, with 16 bases between. The germline CDR1 and CDR2 sequences are SNHLY and FYNNEI.

This clone has a single count. The V call is TRBV4-1, the J call TRBJ1-5; TRBD1 is a possible D gene (5 bases). Germline values: CDR1 MGHRA, CDR2 YSYEKL. The V end lost 3 bases, the J end lost 2 bases, and 8 bases lay between the germline ends. CDR3 length: 14 amino acids. CDR3 residues: CASSHEQGNQPQHF. The CDR3 DNA is TGCGCCAGCAGCCATGAACAGGGCAATCAGCCCCAGCATTTT.

This clone is a singleton in its sample. The chain couples TRBV10-3 to TRBJ1-2; 8 bases fit TRBD1. Germline assignment: CDR1 ENHRY and CDR2 SYGVKD. The length of the CDR3 is 14 residues. With 2 bases clipped from V and 5 bases from J, the junction kept 4 bases outside the gene matches. The CDR3 DNA reads as TGTGCCATCAGTGAGAGGACAGGGTGGTATGGCTACACCTTC. It yields the protein CAISERTGWYGYTF.

The chain uses TRBV6-5 and TRBJ1-3; TRBD1 aligns across 7 bases. Germline CDR1 is MNHEY and CDR2 is SVGAGI. Trimming at V came to 8 bases and at J to 0 bases, leaving 4 bases not matched to a gene. This CDR3 region has 14 residues. The CDR3 sequence is CASAGQTSGNTIYF. The CDR3 bases are TGTGCCAGCGCGGGACAGACCTCTGGAAACACCATATATTTT.

Here the CDR3 reads CASRWTGDGEQYF. The CDR3 DNA reads TGTGCCAGTAGGTGGACAGGGGACGGCGAGCAGTACTTC. The V and J genes are TRBV19 and TRBJ2-7; 9 bases are a match to TRBD1. Per germline, CDR1 LNHDA and CDR2 SQIVND (reference sequence). This CDR3 region has 13 residues. Losses at the gene ends were 6 bases for V and 6 bases for J; bases not matched to a gene: 6.

This sequence joins TRBV6-4 and TRBJ2-2; no firm D call. The germline V gene has CDR1 MRHNA and CDR2 SNTAGT. Trimming shortened V by 7 bases and J by 2 bases, and 11 bases separated the two germline ends. CDR3 length: 14 amino acids. CDR3: CASKYDANTGELFF. CDR3 coding DNA: TGTGCCAGCAAGTATGACGCTAACACCGGGGAGCTGTTTTTT.

This chain joins TRBV13 and TRBJ1-1; no clear D gene. The CDR3 sequence is 15 residues long. Germline assignment: CDR1 PRHDT and CDR2 FYEKMQ (reference sequence). Trimming stripped 0 bases from V and 1 base from J, with 9 bases between. Here the CDR3 DNA reads TGTGCCAGCAGCTTAGGGTCGGGAGGGAACACTGAAGCTTTCTTT. Its translation is CASSLGSGGNTEAFF.

This rearrangement joins TRBV4-1 to TRBJ2-5, with TRBD1 as a possible D gene (7 bases). Germline CDR1 and CDR2: MGHRA and YSYEKL. This CDR3 region has 16 residues. V was trimmed by 4 bases and J by 3 bases, leaving 18 bases between them. CDR3: CASSRSLGGGEETQYF. CDR3 coding DNA: TGCGCCAGCAGCCGAAGTCTAGGAGGGGGCGAAGAGACCCAGTACTTC.